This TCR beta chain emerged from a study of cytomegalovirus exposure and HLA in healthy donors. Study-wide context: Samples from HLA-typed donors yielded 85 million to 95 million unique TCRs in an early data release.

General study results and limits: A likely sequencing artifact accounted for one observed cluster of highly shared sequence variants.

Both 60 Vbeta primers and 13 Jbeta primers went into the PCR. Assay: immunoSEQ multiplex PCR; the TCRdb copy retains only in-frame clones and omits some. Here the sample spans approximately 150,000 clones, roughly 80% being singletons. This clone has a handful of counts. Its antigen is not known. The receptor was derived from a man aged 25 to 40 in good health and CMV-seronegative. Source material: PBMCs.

CDR3 loop: CASSSQSYSTDTQYF. The CDR3 DNA reads TGTGCCAGCAGCTCCCAGTCGTATAGCACAGATACGCAGTATTTT. The V gene is TRBV7-6, the J gene TRBJ2-3; D gene unclear. The V and J ends lost 4 bases and 0 bases respectively, with 11 bases between them. CDR3 length: 15 amino acids. The germline V gene encodes CDR1 SGHVS and CDR2 FNYEAQ.